This T cell receptor beta chain appears in the sequencing data of a study of blood T cells in healthy people across ages (dated by TCRdb to the mid-2010s). With regard to the full study: In model experiments, template switching captured about one uniquely barcoded TCR beta cDNA molecule for every two T cells. To avoid experimental bias, donors of different ages were distributed randomly across sequencing lanes. The donors were divided into four age groups: young (average around 15 years), middle-aged (almost 40), aged (about 56) and long-lived (around 87). For two donors (one aged 18 to 30 and one aged 80 or older), the study analyzed two additional independent replicas of 1 million unique cDNA reads from the same blood draw. Using deep sequencing normalized with unique cDNA molecular identifiers, the study measured how TCR beta repertoire diversity changes with age.

Broad study findings and their caveats: Observed TCR beta diversity correlated strongly with the percentage of naive T cells measured by flow cytometry. Compared with the aged group, the long-lived group had more naive CD4+ T cells, fewer expanded clones and increased TCR diversity, suggesting age selection. Because the CMV infection status of the donors was unknown, age-related changes in expanded clonotypes may potentially have been confounded. Bulk unsorted PBMC profiling prevented conclusive comparison of naive and antigen-experienced compartments. As age increased, observed TCR beta diversity per million T cells dropped in a roughly linear way, and a significant reduction was already evident by age 40. Estimates of total diversity based on one million sequenced T cells were regarded as lower bounds and as underestimates.

Libraries were built with 5' RACE. TCRdb records Illumina HiSeq 2500 as the sequencer. The second PCR ran for roughly 7 to 12 cycles and used a J-beta primer mix along with a sample-barcoded 5' primer. A template-switch 5' adaptor carrying 12 random nucleotides introduced a unique molecular identifier onto each TCR beta cDNA molecule. Each sample yielded at least 2.5 million CDR3-containing paired-end reads. First-strand cDNA synthesis was performed from all RNA using the Mint cDNA synthesis kit, with priming by a TRBC-specific oligonucleotide. All cDNA was treated with uracil-DNA glycosylase and then went through a first 18-cycle PCR with the universal primers M1SS and BC2_uni_R. The published analysis was carried out like this. Each sample was normalized by randomly selecting 1 million high-quality reads, each carrying a distinct molecular identifier. Reads with shared molecular identifiers were discarded instead of being binned into consensus sequences. CDR3 identification, clonotype clustering and error correction used MiTCR with a Q25 quality threshold and the strictest error-elimination algorithm. A nonparametric unseen species model with Euler transformation was used to estimate lower-bound total TCR beta diversity. TCRdb reanalyzed the raw reads on its own, using fastp at Q25 for trimming and MiXCR for clone calling, and kept in-frame beta chains. Identical CDR3 proteins give one entry, which carries the most common genes and DNA. Here the V and J calls rest on TCRdb's processing, not on the authors' analysis. Recorded for this sample are about 1.6 million distinct CDR3 sequences; around 35% of them occurred a single time. Of the sample, about 11% is held by the ten largest clones.

Donors were roughly 40 systemically healthy Caucasian individuals from Russia aged roughly 6 to 100 years. Ten milliliters of peripheral blood were drawn from each donor into EDTA-treated Vacutainer tubes. Ficoll-Paque density-gradient centrifugation was used to isolate PBMCs, with at least 6.5 million per sample. Trizol reagent was used to extract total RNA from PBMCs, with at least 5 micrograms per sample. For every donor, flow cytometry on a PBMC aliquot measured the percentage of naive CD45RAhigh/CD27high T cells. Its CDR3 holds 15 amino acids, cysteine through phenylalanine. Only the CDR3 part of the read is kept: 45 bases, read in frame from the first base. CDR1 MDHEN and CDR2 SYDVKM were looked up in the germline V gene. V drops 2 bases and J drops 3 bases, leaving 11 bases in between. This clonotype was detected only a few times. The specificity of this receptor is unknown. There are no base qualities to consult, and no much larger clone falls within one base.

This chain joins TRBV28 to TRBJ2-1; 5 matching bases give a weak D call of TRBD2. The source material was blood. The source of this sequence is a woman aged 30 to 39 in good health. CDR3 protein: CASSLQAVIYNEQFF. The nucleotide sequence reads as follows: TGTGCCAGCAGTTTACAAGCGGTCATCTACAATGAGCAGTTCTTC.